The source of this TCR beta chain is a study of blood T cell repertoires in COVID-19. Study information: Samples came from the United States, Italy and Spain, spanning acute and convalescent COVID-19. Sources were T cells, B-cell-depleted T cells, or PBMCs; the material itself was cDNA or gDNA.

From germline, CDR1 is LNHNV and CDR2 YYDKDF (reference sequence). V was pared by 5 bases and J by 2 bases, with 11 bases of the junction left unmatched. This CDR3 is built from 16 residues. Under the authors' procedure: For nucleated cells, counts were estimated from reference gene primer amplification. Clones were sequenced by immunoSEQ multiplex PCR, and TCRdb holds only the in-frame ones, with some missing. V and J calls and clone size come straight from that table; D and trimming were deduced from the DNA. The table records roughly 17,000 clones, 85% to 90% of them present only once. Sequences were obtained from peripheral blood. The clonotype was recovered from a human donor with active COVID-19. The donor label of this sample is uncertain. The chain uses TRBV15 and TRBJ1-2; 7 bases line up with TRBD1. The CDR3 spells CATSEAGTVGNYGYTF. The CDR3 bases are TGTGCCACCAGCGAAGCCGGGACAGTCGGGAACTATGGCTACACCTTC.